Listed here are 14 T cell receptor beta chains from one sample, sequenced in a study of cytomegalovirus exposure and HLA in healthy donors. Repertoires were generated with immunoSEQ multiplex PCR, while TCRdb's copy carries only in-frame clones and drops some. The repertoire includes about 140,000 clones, 94% of them detected once, and roughly 1.9% sits in the top ten. Sequenced: PBMCs. The source is a young man in good health and CMV-seropositive.

The V gene is TRBV5-1, the J gene TRBJ2-7, with D maybe TRBD1 (6 bases). The CDR3 spans 13 residues. Trimming stripped 6 bases from V and 3 bases from J, with 13 bases between. The germline CDR1 and CDR2 sequences are SGHRS and YFSETQ. This chain's CDR3 is CASKQGPLYEQYF. DNA of the CDR3: TGCGCCAGCAAACAGGGCCCCCTCTACGAGCAGTACTTC.

The gene calls are TRBV30 and TRBJ2-7, with TRBD2 identical over 9 bases. The CDR3 has 12 amino acids. The J segment lost 6 bases and the V segment lost 3 bases, leaving 3 bases of the junction unmatched. Germline CDR1 GTSNPN, CDR2 SVGIG (reference sequence). The CDR3 nucleotides are TGTGCCTGGAGCTTAGCGGGAGTCGAGCAGTACTTC. Protein product: CAWSLAGVEQYF.

The rearrangement uses TRBV28 and TRBJ1-2; D remains ambiguous. The CDR3 extends over 13 amino acids. Trimming pared 10 bases from V and 3 bases from J, leaving 15 bases between. CDR1 and CDR2 (germline): MDHEN, SYDVKM. The CDR3 is CATDPRGDYGYTF. The CDR3 DNA reads TGTGCCACCGACCCCCGGGGTGACTATGGCTACACCTTC.

This clone was seen just once. The V and J genes are TRBV29-1 and TRBJ2-1, with D tentatively TRBD1 (5 bases). CDR3 length: 13 amino acids. With 0 bases removed from V and 9 bases from J, the gap between germline ends came to 12 bases. Germline CDR1 SQVTM, CDR2 ANQGSEA. The CDR3 loop reads CSVEEIHQGEQFF. The CDR3 region has the DNA TGCAGCGTTGAAGAGATCCATCAGGGTGAGCAGTTCTTC.

CDR3: CASRTGTNQPQHF. In DNA form, the CDR3 reads TGCGCCAGCAGGACGGGAACAAATCAGCCCCAGCATTTT. This rearrangement joins TRBV5-1 to TRBJ1-5; D not resolved. V lost 5 bases, J lost 4 bases, and 10 bases lay in between. Germline loops: CDR1 SGHRS, CDR2 YFSETQ. The CDR3 runs to 13 residues.

This clone was detected only once. V usage is TRBV28 and J usage is TRBJ2-3, with a tentative D call TRBD1 (6 bases). V shed 3 bases and J shed 2 bases, with 15 bases lying between them. Per the germline V gene, CDR1 is MDHEN and CDR2 is SYDVKM. This CDR3 comprises 16 residues. CDR3 coding DNA: TGTGCCAGCAGTTTTCTACAGGGATTCTTCACAGATACGCAGTATTTT. It encodes CASSFLQGFFTDTQYF. The whole variable domain, remainder taken from reference TRBV28 and TRBJ2-3, is DVKVTQSSRYLVKRTGEKVFLECVQDMDHENMFWYRQDPGLGLRLIYFSYDVKMKEKGDIPEGYSVSREKKERFSLILESASTNQTSMYLCASSFLQGFFTDTQYFGPGTRLTVL.

This clone was observed once. The genes are TRBV18 and TRBJ1-2, with D hard to call. The CDR3 totals 14 residues. CDR1 and CDR2 from the germline V gene are KGHSH and LQKENI. The ends were cut back, 5 bases at V and 0 bases at J, with 10 bases in the middle. The CDR3 region is CASSVQSTNYGYTF. The CDR3 DNA follows: TGTGCCAGCTCAGTCCAGTCGACTAACTATGGCTACACCTTC.

This clone was recorded a few times. The CDR3: CASSLIAGNTIYF. In DNA form, the CDR3 reads TGTGCCAGCAGCCTTATAGCTGGAAACACCATATATTTT. The chain is built from TRBV2 and TRBJ1-3; no reliable D call. Germline assignment: CDR1 SNHLY and CDR2 FYNNEI. The length of the CDR3 is 13 residues. The germline V and J ends were trimmed by 6 bases and 2 bases, with 8 bases remaining between them.

The rearrangement links TRBV4-1 to TRBJ2-7; tentative D call: TRBD2 (6 bases). V gave up 0 bases and J gave up 1 base, with 10 bases separating them. The CDR3 contains 15 residues. Per the germline V gene, CDR1 is MGHRA and CDR2 is YSYEKL. The CDR3: CASSQEAGTSYEQYF. In DNA, the CDR3 is TGCGCCAGCAGCCAAGAGGCCGGGACTTCCTACGAGCAGTACTTC.

The chain has TRBV11-3 and TRBJ2-6; 8 bases fit TRBD1. After removal of 4 bases from V and 0 bases from J, the junction contained 11 bases not matched to a gene. The CDR3 loop spans 19 amino acids. Germline-derived CDR1 and CDR2 are SGHNT and YENEEA. This CDR3 reads CASSWGRGHLLSGANVLTF. Here the CDR3 DNA reads TGTGCCAGCAGCTGGGGCAGGGGGCACCTCCTCTCTGGGGCCAACGTCCTGACTTTC.

The rearrangement joins TRBV29-1 to TRBJ2-2; D gene unclear. The CDR3 has 12 amino acids. Trimming stripped 4 bases from V and 6 bases from J, with 9 bases between. Per the germline V gene, CDR1 is SQVTM and CDR2 is ANQGSEA. Here the CDR3 DNA reads TGCAGCGTTGCCCTAGAGGCCGGGGAGCTGTTTTTT. As protein: CSVALEAGELFF.

For the CDR3, the DNA is TGTGCCAGTAGCCCCACGATGACAGGGGACACCGGGGAGCTGTTTTTT. This codes for CASSPTMTGDTGELFF. The V gene is TRBV19, the J gene TRBJ2-2; 8 bases match TRBD1. The V and J ends lost 6 bases and 3 bases, in that order; junction bases with no gene match: 9. CDR1 is LNHDA, CDR2 SQIVND, per germline (reference sequence). The CDR3 covers 16 residues.

The chain combines TRBV14 with TRBJ2-7, with 8 nucleotides matching TRBD2. V gave up 1 base and J gave up 0 bases; unmatched junction bases: 5. This CDR3 has 16 amino acids. In germline, CDR1 is SGHDN, CDR2 FVKESK. The CDR3: CASSQVSGKSSYEQYF. CDR3 DNA: TGTGCCAGCAGCCAAGTTAGCGGGAAGAGCTCCTACGAGCAGTACTTC.

The chain couples TRBV30 to TRBJ2-7; D remains ambiguous. This CDR3 region has 14 residues. Germline V lookup: CDR1 GTSNPN, CDR2 SVGIG (reference sequence). Trimming shortened V by 0 bases and J by 1 base, and 10 bases separated the two germline ends. The CDR3: CAWSVSDSSYEQYF. CDR3 coding DNA: TGTGCCTGGAGTGTTAGTGACTCTTCCTACGAGCAGTACTTC.